This T cell receptor beta chain was retrieved from a study of T cells in Graves' hyperthyroidism and ophthalmopathy. General study results and limits: In simple terms, a model built on 13 V-J features told ophthalmopathy apart from stable hyperthyroidism.

Germline V gives CDR1 LNHDA, CDR2 SQIVND (reference sequence). V lost 2 bases and J lost 9; bases outside the gene matches: 3. CDR3 length: 15 residues. A note on this clonotype: Its specificity is not known.

Each ophthalmopathy patient scored at least 3 on the Clinical Activity Score and at least 4 on NOSPECS grade, with duration under 3 months. In making diagnoses, clinical symptoms, serum thyroxine and TRAb, thyroid ultrasound and orbital computed tomography were all used. TCR beta CDR3 sequences were amplified from RNA transcripts. With the HTBI primer set, the TCR CDR3 went through a first round of RT-PCR. From the multiplex PCR reads, TCRdb called clonotypes with MiXCR, one entry per CDR3 protein. The table includes 640,000 or so distinct CDR3 sequences, approximately 15% detected once. The source material was blood. This receptor was identified in a young woman with Graves' ophthalmopathy. V usage is TRBV19 and J usage is TRBJ1-6; 11 positions agree with TRBD1. CDR3 DNA sequence: TGTGCCAGTAGTATATCCGGGACAGGGGGTTCACCCCTCCACTTT. This gives the protein CASSISGTGGSPLHF.